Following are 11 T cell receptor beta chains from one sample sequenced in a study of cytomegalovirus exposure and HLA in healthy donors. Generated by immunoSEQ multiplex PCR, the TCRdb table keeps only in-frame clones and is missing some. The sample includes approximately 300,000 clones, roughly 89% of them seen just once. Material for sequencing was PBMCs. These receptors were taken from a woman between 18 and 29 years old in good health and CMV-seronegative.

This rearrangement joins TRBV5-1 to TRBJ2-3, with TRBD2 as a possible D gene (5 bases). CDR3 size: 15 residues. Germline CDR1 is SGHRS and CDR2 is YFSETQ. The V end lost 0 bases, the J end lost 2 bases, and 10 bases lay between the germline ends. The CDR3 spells CASSLAPGNTDTQYF. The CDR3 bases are TGCGCCAGCAGCTTGGCGCCGGGGAACACAGATACGCAGTATTTT.

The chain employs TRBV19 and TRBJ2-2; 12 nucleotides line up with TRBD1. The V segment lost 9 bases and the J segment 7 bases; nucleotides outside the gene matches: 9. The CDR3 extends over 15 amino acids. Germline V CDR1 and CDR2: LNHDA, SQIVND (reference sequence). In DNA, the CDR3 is TGTGCCAGCAGAGCGGGACAGGGGGCTAACGGGGAGCTGTTTTTT. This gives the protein CASRAGQGANGELFF.

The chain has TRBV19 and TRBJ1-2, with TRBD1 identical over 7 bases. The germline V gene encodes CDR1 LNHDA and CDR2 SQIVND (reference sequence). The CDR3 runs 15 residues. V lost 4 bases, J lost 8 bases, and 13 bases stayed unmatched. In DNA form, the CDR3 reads TGTGCCAGTAGTAGGCGACAGGGAGACACTGAGGGCTACACCTTC. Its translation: CASSRRQGDTEGYTF.

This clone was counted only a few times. The CDR3 DNA reads TGTGCCAAAGGGGGGGAGAGCACTGAAGCTTTCTTT. This gives the protein CAKGGESTEAFF. The chain recombines TRBV2 with TRBJ1-1; weak D call: TRBD1 (6 bases). Germline CDR1 is SNHLY and CDR2 is FYNNEI. Trimming cost V 10 bases and J 4 bases, with 13 bases left between them. This CDR3 is 12 amino acids long.

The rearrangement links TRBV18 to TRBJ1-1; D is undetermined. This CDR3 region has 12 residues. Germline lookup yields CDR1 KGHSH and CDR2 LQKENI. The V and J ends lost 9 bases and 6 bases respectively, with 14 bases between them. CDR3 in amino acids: CASFVGRPEAFF. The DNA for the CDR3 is TGTGCCAGTTTCGTCGGGAGACCTGAAGCTTTCTTT.

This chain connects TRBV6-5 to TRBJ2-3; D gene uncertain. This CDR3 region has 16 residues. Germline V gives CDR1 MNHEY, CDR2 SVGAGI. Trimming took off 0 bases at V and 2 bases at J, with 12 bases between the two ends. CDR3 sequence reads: CASSYSGRLNTDTQYF. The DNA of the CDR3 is TGTGCCAGCAGTTACTCGGGCAGATTGAACACAGATACGCAGTATTTT.

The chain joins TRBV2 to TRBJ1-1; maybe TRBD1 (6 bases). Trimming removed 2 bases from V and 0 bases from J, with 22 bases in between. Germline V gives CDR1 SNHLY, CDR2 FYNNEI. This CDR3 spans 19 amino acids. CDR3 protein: CASSERDTKTGVMNTEAFF. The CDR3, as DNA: TGTGCCAGCAGTGAAAGGGACACAAAAACCGGAGTTATGAACACTGAAGCTTTCTTT.

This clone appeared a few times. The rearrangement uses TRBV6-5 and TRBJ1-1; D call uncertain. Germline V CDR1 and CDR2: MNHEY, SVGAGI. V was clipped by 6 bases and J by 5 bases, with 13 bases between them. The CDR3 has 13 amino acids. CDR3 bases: TGTGCCAGCAGGGAGTACCTGCGGACTGAAGCTTTCTTT. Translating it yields CASREYLRTEAFF.

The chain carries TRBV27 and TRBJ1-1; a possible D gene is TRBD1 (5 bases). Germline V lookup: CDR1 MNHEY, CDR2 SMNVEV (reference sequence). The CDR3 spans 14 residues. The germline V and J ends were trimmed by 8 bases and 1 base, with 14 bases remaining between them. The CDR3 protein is CASGREGPNTEAFF. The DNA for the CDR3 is TGTGCCAGCGGGAGGGAGGGACCGAACACTGAAGCTTTCTTT.

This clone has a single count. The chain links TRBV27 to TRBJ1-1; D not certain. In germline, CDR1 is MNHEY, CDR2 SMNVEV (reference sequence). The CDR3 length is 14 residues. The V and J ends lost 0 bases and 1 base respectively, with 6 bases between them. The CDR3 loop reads CASSLSHRNTEAFF. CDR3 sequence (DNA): TGTGCCAGCAGTTTATCCCACAGGAACACTGAAGCTTTCTTT.

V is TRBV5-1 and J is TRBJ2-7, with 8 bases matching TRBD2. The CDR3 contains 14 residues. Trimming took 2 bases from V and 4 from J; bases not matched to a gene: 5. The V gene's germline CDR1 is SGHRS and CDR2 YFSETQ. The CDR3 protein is CASSLTSGTYEQYF. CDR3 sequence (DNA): TGCGCCAGCAGCTTAACTAGCGGAACGTACGAGCAGTACTTC.